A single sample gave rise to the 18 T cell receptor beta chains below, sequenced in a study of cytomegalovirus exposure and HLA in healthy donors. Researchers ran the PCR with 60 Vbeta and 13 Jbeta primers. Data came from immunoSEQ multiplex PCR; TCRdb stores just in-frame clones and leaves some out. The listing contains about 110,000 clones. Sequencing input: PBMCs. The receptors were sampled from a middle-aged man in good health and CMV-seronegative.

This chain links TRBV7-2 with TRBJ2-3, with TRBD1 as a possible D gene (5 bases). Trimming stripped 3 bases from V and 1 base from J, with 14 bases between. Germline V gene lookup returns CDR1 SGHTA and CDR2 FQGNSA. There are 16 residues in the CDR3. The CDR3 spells CASSFISGAGTDTQYF. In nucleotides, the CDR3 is TGTGCCAGCAGCTTCATTTCTGGGGCTGGCACAGATACGCAGTATTTT.

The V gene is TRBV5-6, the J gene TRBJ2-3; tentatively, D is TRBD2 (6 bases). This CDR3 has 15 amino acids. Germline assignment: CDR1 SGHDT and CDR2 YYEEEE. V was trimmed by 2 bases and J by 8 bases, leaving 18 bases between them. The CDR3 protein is CASSFRDSGTITQYF. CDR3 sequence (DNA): TGTGCCAGCAGCTTCCGGGACTCAGGCACTATTACGCAGTATTTT. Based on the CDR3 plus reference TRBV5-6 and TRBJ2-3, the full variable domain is DAGVTQSPTHLIKTRGQQVTLRCSPKSGHDTVSWYQQALGQGPQFIFQYYEEEERQRGNFPDRFSGHQFPNYSSELNVNALLLGDSALYLCASSFRDSGTITQYFGPGTRLTVL.

CDR3 coding DNA: TGTGCTAGTGGGACTAGGGAGAACACAGATACGCAGTATTTT. Its translation: CASGTRENTDTQYF. The gene calls are TRBV12-5 and TRBJ2-3, with D possibly being TRBD2 (6 bases). Germline V gene lookup returns CDR1 LGHNT and CDR2 FRNRAP. The V gene lost 6 bases and the J gene lost 2 bases, with 12 bases spanning the gap. This CDR3 is built from 14 residues.

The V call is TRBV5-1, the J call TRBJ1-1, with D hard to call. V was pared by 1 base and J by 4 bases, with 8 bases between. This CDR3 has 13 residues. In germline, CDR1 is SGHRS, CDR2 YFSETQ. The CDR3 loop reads CASSLTLLTEAFF. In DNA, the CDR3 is TGCGCCAGCAGCTTGACCCTACTCACTGAAGCTTTCTTT.

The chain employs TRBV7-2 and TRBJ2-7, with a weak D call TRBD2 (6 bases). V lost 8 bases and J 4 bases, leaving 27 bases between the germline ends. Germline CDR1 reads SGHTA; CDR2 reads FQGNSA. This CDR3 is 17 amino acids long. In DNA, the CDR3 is TGTGCCAGCGGGACTCCCCACACGAAGGGAGTATTATACGAGCAGTACTTC. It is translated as CASGTPHTKGVLYEQYF.

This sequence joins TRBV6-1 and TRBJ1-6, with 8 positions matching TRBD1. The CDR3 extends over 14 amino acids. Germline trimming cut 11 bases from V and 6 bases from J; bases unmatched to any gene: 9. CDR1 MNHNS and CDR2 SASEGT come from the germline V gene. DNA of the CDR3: TGTGCCGGCCGAACCGACAGGGGTAATTCACCCCTCCACTTT. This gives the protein CAGRTDRGNSPLHF.

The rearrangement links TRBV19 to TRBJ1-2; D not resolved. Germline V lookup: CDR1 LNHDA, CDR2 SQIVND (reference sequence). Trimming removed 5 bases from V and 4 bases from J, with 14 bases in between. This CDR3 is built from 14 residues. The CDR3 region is CASSFPGQIYGYTF. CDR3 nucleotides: TGTGCCAGTAGTTTCCCAGGCCAAATCTATGGCTACACCTTC.

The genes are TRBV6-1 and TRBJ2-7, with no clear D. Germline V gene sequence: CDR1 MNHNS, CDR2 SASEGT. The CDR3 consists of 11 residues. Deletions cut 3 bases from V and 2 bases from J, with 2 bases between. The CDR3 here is CASSDTYEQYF. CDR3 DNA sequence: TGTGCCAGCAGTGACACCTACGAGCAGTACTTC.

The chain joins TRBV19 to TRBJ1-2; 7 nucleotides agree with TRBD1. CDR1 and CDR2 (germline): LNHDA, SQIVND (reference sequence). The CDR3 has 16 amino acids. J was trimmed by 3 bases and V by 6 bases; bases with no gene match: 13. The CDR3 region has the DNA TGTGCCAGTAGGACCGGGACAGCCAACCGAGACTATGGCTACACCTTC. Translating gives CASRTGTANRDYGYTF.

CDR3 nucleotide sequence: TGTGCCAGCAGCGGCAGCGGGGGTCTCCCCAATGAGCAGTTCTTC. This codes for CASSGSGGLPNEQFF. J is TRBJ2-1 and V is TRBV9; 8 bases are shared with TRBD2. The CDR3 consists of 15 residues. CDR1 is SGDLS, CDR2 YYNGEE, per germline. V shed 3 bases and J 6 bases; nucleotides not matched to a gene: 8.

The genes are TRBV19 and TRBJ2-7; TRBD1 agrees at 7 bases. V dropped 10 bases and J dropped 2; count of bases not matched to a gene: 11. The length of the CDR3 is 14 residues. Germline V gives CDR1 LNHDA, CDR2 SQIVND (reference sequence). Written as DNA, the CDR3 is TGTGCCACCGGACGGACAGGTTTGCCCTACGAGCAGTACTTC. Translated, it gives CATGRTGLPYEQYF.

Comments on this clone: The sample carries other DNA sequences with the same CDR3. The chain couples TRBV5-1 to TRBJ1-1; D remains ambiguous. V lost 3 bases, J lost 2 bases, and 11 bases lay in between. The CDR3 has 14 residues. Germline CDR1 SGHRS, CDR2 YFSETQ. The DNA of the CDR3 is TGCGCCAGCAGCTCCGGACGGGAAAACACTGAAGCTTTCTTT. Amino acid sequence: CASSSGRENTEAFF.

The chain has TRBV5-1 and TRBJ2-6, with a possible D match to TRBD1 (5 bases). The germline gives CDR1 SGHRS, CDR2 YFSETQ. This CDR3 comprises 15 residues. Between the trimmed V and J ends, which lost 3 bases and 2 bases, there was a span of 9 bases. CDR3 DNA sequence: TGCGCCAGCAGCTCGTCAGGGCCTGGGGCCAACGTCCTGACTTTC. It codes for CASSSSGPGANVLTF.

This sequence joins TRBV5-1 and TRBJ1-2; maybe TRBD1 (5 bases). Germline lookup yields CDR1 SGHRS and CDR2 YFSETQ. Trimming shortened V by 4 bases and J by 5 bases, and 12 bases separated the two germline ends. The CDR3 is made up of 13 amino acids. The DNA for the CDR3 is TGCGCCAGCAGCCGGGGGATGAAATATGGCTACACCTTC. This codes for CASSRGMKYGYTF.

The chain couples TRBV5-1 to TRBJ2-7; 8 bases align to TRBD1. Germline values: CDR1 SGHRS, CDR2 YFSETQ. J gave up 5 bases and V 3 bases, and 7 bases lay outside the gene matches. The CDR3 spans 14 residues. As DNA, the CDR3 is TGCGCCAGCAGCTCCGGGGACAGGACTGACGAGCAGTACTTC. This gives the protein CASSSGDRTDEQYF.

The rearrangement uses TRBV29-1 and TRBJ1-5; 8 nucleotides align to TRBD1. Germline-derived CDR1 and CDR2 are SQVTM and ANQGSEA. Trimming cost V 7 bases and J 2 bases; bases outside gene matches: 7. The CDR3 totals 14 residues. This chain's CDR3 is CSAGTGGGNQPQHF. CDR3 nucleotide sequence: TGCAGCGCCGGTACAGGGGGTGGCAATCAGCCCCAGCATTTT.

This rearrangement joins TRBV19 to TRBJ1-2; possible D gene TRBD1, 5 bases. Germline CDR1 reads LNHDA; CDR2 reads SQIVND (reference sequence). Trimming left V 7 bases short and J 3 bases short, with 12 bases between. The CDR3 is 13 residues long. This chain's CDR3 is CASTRSGDYGYTF. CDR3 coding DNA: TGTGCCAGTACCAGGTCGGGGGACTATGGCTACACCTTC. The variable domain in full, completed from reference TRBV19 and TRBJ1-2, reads DGGITQSPKYLFRKEGQNVTLSCEQNLNHDAMYWYRQDPGQGLRLIYYSQIVNDFQKGDIAEGYSVSREKKESFPLTVTSAQKNPTAFYLCASTRSGDYGYTFGSGTRLTVV.

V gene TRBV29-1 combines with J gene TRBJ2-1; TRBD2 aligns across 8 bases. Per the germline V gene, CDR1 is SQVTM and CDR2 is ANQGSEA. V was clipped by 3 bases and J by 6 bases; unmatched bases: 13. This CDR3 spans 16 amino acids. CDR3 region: CSVDGLSGGDFNEQFF. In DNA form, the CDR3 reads TGCAGCGTTGATGGTTTAAGCGGGGGCGACTTCAATGAGCAGTTCTTC.